This T cell receptor beta chain was retrieved from a study of blood T cell repertoires in COVID-19. About the research overall: Sources were T cells, B-cell-depleted T cells, or PBMCs; the material itself was cDNA or gDNA.

This CDR3 has 15 amino acids. V lost 3 bases to trimming and J lost 5 bases; unmatched junction nucleotides: 1. The germline V gene encodes CDR1 SGHTA and CDR2 FQGNSA. Profiled with immunoSEQ multiplex PCR; TCRdb holds only in-frame clones, not every one. The data hold about 230,000 clones, with over 65% observed a single time. The J gene is TRBJ2-2, the V gene TRBV7-2, with TRBD2 identical over 12 bases. This TCR came from a woman between 65 and 79 years old with active or convalescent COVID-19. The specimen was peripheral blood. The CDR3 DNA sequence: TGTGCCAGCAGCTTTGGACTAGCGGGGACCGGGGAGCTGTTTTTT. This gives the protein CASSFGLAGTGELFF.